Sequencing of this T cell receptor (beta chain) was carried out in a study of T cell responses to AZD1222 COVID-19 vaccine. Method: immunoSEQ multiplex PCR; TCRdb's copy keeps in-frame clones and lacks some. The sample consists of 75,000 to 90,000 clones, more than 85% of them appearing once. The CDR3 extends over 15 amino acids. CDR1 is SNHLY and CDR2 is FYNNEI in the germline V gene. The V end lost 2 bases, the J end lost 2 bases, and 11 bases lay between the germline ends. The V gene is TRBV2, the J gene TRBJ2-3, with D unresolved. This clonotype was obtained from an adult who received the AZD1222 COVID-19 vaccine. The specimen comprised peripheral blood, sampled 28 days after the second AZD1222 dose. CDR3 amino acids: CASSERGGFTDTQYF. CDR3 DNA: TGTGCCAGCAGTGAACGTGGCGGATTCACAGATACGCAGTATTTT.